This record covers a single T cell receptor beta chain. The CDR3 is 14 amino acids. The ends were cut back, 5 bases at V and 4 bases at J, with 15 bases in the middle. Looked up from germline, CDR1 is MNHEY and CDR2 is SVGEGT. How the authors handled the data: Reference gene primer amplification yielded estimated nucleated cell counts. The repertoire was sequenced with immunoSEQ multiplex PCR; TCRdb's copy has only in-frame clones and lacks some. From that table come the V and J calls and clone size; the DNA was used to work out D and trimming. The sample contains 150,000 to 200,000 clones, 70% to 90% of which appear only once. This entry is derived from a study of blood T cell repertoires in COVID-19. Overall study: Collection of acute and convalescent COVID-19 samples took place in the United States, Italy and Spain. T cells, B-cell-depleted T cells, or PBMCs supplied cDNA or gDNA.

Material: peripheral blood. This rearrangement joins TRBV6-2 or TRBV6-3 to TRBJ2-7, with D perhaps TRBD1 (6 bases). The receptor comes from a human donor in a cohort sampled during active COVID-19. The CDR3 DNA sequence: TGTGCCAGCAGTAACAGGAGGCAGGGGTACGAGCAGTACTTC. Its translation is CASSNRRQGYEQYF.